A selection of T cell receptor beta chains follows, all from one sample in a study of blood T cell repertoires in COVID-19. Generated by immunoSEQ multiplex PCR, the TCRdb table keeps only in-frame clones and is missing some. The sample includes under 75,000 clones, 88% of them seen just once. The sample consisted of peripheral blood. The receptor source for this set is a human donor in a cohort sampled during active COVID-19. Both conserved end residues are part of each CDR3. The order of the fields is clone size, V gene, D gene, CDR3 length, J gene, CDR3 DNA, CDR3 protein. A D gene is named only where the DNA matches it firmly. Clone size appears in some rows only: once, few, many, or a class for an expanded clone.

-	TRBV3-1/TRBV3-2	TRBD2	22	TRBJ2-2	TGTGCCAGCAGACAGACCTCCTTTTTAGGACTAGCGGGGGGGCCGGACACCGGGGAGCTGTTTTTT	CASRQTSFLGLAGGPDTGELFF
-	TRBV11-2	-	15	TRBJ1-4	TGTGCCAGCAGCTGGCAGGGTGCAACTAATGAAAAACTGTTTTTT	CASSWQGATNEKLFF
once	TRBV5-1	TRBD2	14	TRBJ2-7	TGCGCCAGCAGCCCGAGGGCGGGGGAGTACGAGCAGTACTTC	CASSPRAGEYEQYF
-	TRBV5-5	TRBD1	16	TRBJ1-5	TGTGCCAGCAGCTTGGAAGGGGGCTGGAGCAATCAGCCCCAGCATTTT	CASSLEGGWSNQPQHF
-	TRBV30	-	14	TRBJ2-3	TGTGCCTCAACTCCATTATTAAGCACAGATACGCAGTATTTT	CASTPLLSTDTQYF
-	TRBV28	-	13	TRBJ1-1	TGTGCCAGCACCCTCGGACAGCTAACAGTAGCTTTCTTT	CASTLGQLTVAFF
-	TRBV4-1	TRBD1	18	TRBJ1-2	TGCGCCAGCAGCCAAGTAGGGACAGGGGTTACCGCTAACTATGGCTACACCTTC	CASSQVGTGVTANYGYTF
-	TRBV4-1	-	16	TRBJ2-3	TGCGCCAGCAGCCAATATGGGGCCCCTTACACAGATACGCAGTATTTT	CASSQYGAPYTDTQYF
once	TRBV18	-	12	TRBJ1-1	TGTGCCTCTGGGCGCATGAACACTGAAGCTTTCTTT	CASGRMNTEAFF
-	TRBV11-2	-	15	TRBJ1-2	TGTGCCAGCAGCTTAGCCTCGGGAGTCGCCTATGGCTACACCTTC	CASSLASGVAYGYTF
few	TRBV6-2/TRBV6-3	TRBD2	16	TRBJ2-5	TGTGCCAGCAGTTCGCCTAGCGGGGGCCTCCTCCAGACCCAGTACTTC	CASSSPSGGLLQTQYF
few	TRBV27	-	13	TRBJ1-3	TGTGCCAGCAGTTTGGGCCGAGGAAACACCATATATTTT	CASSLGRGNTIYF
-	TRBV28	-	15	TRBJ1-1	TGTGCCAGCAGGTCCCCGGGGTACGGAAACACTGAAGCTTTCTTT	CASRSPGYGNTEAFF
-	TRBV3-1/TRBV3-2	-	12	TRBJ2-7	TGTGCCAGCAGCCAAGACAGCTACGAGCAGTACTTC	CASSQDSYEQYF
-	TRBV2	TRBD1	15	TRBJ2-5	TGTGCCAGCAGTGACAGGGGGCGGCTACAAGAGACCCAGTACTTC	CASSDRGRLQETQYF
-	TRBV10-3	TRBD1	15	TRBJ1-4	TGTGCCATCAGTAGACAGGGTTCGGCTAATGAAAAACTGTTTTTT	CAISRQGSANEKLFF
few	TRBV7-9	-	14	TRBJ2-2	TGTGCCAGCAGCTTAATTTTCGTCGCCGGGGAGCTGTTTTTT	CASSLIFVAGELFF
-	TRBV5-1	-	15	TRBJ1-2	TGCGCCAGCAGCCTAGTCGCGGGGGATCTATATGGCTACACCTTC	CASSLVAGDLYGYTF
-	TRBV28	TRBD1	16	TRBJ1-5	TGTGCCAGCAGTCCACTCCCGACAGGGGGTGGTCAGCCCCAGCATTTT	CASSPLPTGGGQPQHF
-	TRBV4-1	-	19	TRBJ1-4	TGCGCCAGCAGCCAAGATCAGGCCCGGGGGGGGCGAACTAATGAAAAACTGTTTTTT	CASSQDQARGGRTNEKLFF
few	TRBV5-1	-	14	TRBJ2-3	TGCGCCAGCAGCCTTAGGGGGGGCGAGGATACGCAGTATTTT	CASSLRGGEDTQYF
-	TRBV9	TRBD2	21	TRBJ2-1	TGTGCCAGCAGCGTAGATCGACTAGCGGGGGCCTCCAGGGGGTCCTACAATGAGCAGTTCTTC	CASSVDRLAGASRGSYNEQFF
-	TRBV6-1	TRBD2	17	TRBJ2-7	TGTGCCAGCAGTGTCGGACTAGCGGCACTTTCCAACTACGAGCAGTACTTC	CASSVGLAALSNYEQYF
-	TRBV11-2	TRBD1	16	TRBJ2-7	TGTGCCAGCAGCCCTGCCGGACAGGCCTGGGACTACGAGCAGTACTTC	CASSPAGQAWDYEQYF
-	TRBV11-2	-	16	TRBJ1-2	TGTGCCAGCAGCTTAGGGGCGGGACTAGCTAACTATGGCTACACCTTC	CASSLGAGLANYGYTF
-	TRBV11-2	-	15	TRBJ1-6	TGTGCCAGCAGCCGTACTAGCTCCTATAATTCACCCCTCCACTTT	CASSRTSSYNSPLHF
-	TRBV2	-	15	TRBJ2-1	TGTGCCAGCAGCGCAGATCGGCTGACTAACAATGAGCAGTTCTTC	CASSADRLTNNEQFF
once	TRBV5-1	TRBD2	16	TRBJ2-2	TGCGCCAGCAGCGGCACCCCTAGCGGGAGCGGTGGGGAGCTGTTTTTT	CASSGTPSGSGGELFF
-	TRBV5-1	TRBD2	15	TRBJ2-2	TGCGCCAGCAGCTCCGGGACTAGCGGCACCGGGGAGCTGTTTTTT	CASSSGTSGTGELFF
few	TRBV6-5	TRBD1	13	TRBJ1-5	TGTGCCAGCAGTCGGACAGGGAGTCAGCCCCAGCATTTT	CASSRTGSQPQHF
-	TRBV30	-	13	TRBJ1-1	TGTGCCTGGAGCAAACAGGGGAACACTGAAGCTTTCTTT	CAWSKQGNTEAFF
-	TRBV7-9	TRBD1	16	TRBJ2-3	TGTGCCAGCAGCCCGGTCAGGGGGCTGGGCATAGATACGCAGTATTTT	CASSPVRGLGIDTQYF
-	TRBV7-6	TRBD2	17	TRBJ2-3	TGTGCCAGCAGCTTATCTCTTAGCGGGGGGGTCACAGATACGCAGTATTTT	CASSLSLSGGVTDTQYF
-	TRBV6-5	-	13	TRBJ1-1	TGTGCCAGCACCCATTGGGAGAGCACTGAAGCTTTCTTT	CASTHWESTEAFF
-	TRBV7-2	TRBD1	15	TRBJ2-7	TGTGCCAGCAGCCGGTGGGACAGGGTGGGCTACGAGCAGTACTTC	CASSRWDRVGYEQYF
-	TRBV5-6	TRBD2	16	TRBJ2-7	TGTGCCAGCAGCTTGGTCAGGTCACTAGCGATGGACGAGCAGTACTTC	CASSLVRSLAMDEQYF
-	TRBV4-1	-	15	TRBJ1-2	TGCGCCAGCAGCCAAGCACAGGGCCCCGCCTATGGCTACACCTTC	CASSQAQGPAYGYTF
-	TRBV28	-	15	TRBJ1-1	TGTGCCAGCAGTTTAGGGGGCGGCGGAAAGACTGAAGCTTTCTTT	CASSLGGGGKTEAFF
-	TRBV7-2	-	13	TRBJ2-7	TGTGCCAGCAGCTCCCCGGGTCGATACGAGCAGTACTTC	CASSSPGRYEQYF
few	TRBV4-1	-	16	TRBJ1-1	TGCGCCAGCAGCCACCAACGCCCAACTAAAACCACTGAAGCTTTCTTT	CASSHQRPTKTTEAFF
-	TRBV25-1	TRBD1	15	TRBJ2-2	TGTGCCAGCAGTGGAGGGACAGGGTACACCGGGGAGCTGTTTTTT	CASSGGTGYTGELFF
-	TRBV5-1	TRBD2	16	TRBJ2-2	TGCGCCAGCAGCTCCCTAGCGGGAGAGGACACCGGGGAGCTGTTTTTT	CASSSLAGEDTGELFF
-	TRBV2	-	13	TRBJ1-2	TGTGCCAGCAGCTCGGGGTCCAACTATGGCTACACCTTC	CASSSGSNYGYTF
-	TRBV7-5	-	13	TRBJ1-6	TGTGCCAGAAGCTTTAACTCCGATTCACCCCTCCACTTT	CARSFNSDSPLHF
-	TRBV5-1	-	14	TRBJ1-1	TGCGCCAGCAGCCCCCGCGGACAGACCTCTGAAGCTTTCTTT	CASSPRGQTSEAFF